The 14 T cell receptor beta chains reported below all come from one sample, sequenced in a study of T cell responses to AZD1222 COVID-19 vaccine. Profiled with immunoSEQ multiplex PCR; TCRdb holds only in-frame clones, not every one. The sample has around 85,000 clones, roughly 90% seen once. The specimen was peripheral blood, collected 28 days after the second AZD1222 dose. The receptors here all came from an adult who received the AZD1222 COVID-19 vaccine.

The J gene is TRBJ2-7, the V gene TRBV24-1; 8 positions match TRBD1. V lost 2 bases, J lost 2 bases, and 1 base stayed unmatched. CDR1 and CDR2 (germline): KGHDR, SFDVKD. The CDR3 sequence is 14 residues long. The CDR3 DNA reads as TGTGCCACCAGTGATTCACAGGGGGCCTACGAGCAGTACTTC. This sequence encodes CATSDSQGAYEQYF.

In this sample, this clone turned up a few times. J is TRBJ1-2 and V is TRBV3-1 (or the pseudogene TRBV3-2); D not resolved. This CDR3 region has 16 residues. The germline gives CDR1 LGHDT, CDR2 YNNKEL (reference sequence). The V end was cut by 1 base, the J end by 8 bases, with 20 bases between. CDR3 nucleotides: TGTGCCAGCAGCCAAGTCATTACGGACGGTCTTGGGGGCTACACCTTC. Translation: CASSQVITDGLGGYTF.

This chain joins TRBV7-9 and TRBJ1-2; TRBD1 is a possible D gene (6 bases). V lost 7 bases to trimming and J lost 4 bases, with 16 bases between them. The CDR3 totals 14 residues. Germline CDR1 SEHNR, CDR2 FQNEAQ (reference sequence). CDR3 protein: CASTKTGEPYGYTF. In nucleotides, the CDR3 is TGTGCCAGCACAAAGACAGGAGAACCCTATGGCTACACCTTC.

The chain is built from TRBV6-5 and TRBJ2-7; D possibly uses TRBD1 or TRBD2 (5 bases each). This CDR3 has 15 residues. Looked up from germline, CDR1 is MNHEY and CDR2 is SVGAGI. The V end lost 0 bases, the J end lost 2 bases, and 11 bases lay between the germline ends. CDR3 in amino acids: CASSYSRDPAYEQYF. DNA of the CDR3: TGTGCCAGCAGTTACTCCCGGGACCCAGCCTACGAGCAGTACTTC.

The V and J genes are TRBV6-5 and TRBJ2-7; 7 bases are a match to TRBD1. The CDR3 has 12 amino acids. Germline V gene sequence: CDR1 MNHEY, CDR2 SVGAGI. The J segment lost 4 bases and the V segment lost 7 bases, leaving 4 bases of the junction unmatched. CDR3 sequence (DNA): TGTGCCAGCATCTCACAGGGGTACGAGCAGTACTTC. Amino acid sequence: CASISQGYEQYF.

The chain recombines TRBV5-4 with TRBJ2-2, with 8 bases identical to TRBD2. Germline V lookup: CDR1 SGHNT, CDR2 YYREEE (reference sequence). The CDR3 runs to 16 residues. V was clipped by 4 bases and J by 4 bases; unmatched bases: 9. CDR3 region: CASSPTGLAPTGELFF. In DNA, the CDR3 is TGTGCCAGCAGCCCTACTGGACTAGCCCCCACCGGGGAGCTGTTTTTT. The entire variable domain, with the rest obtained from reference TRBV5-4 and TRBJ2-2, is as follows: ETGVTQSPTHLIKTRGQQVTLRCSSQSGHNTVSWYQQALGQGPQFIFQYYREEENGRGNFPPRFSGLQFPNYSSELNVNALELDDSALYLCASSPTGLAPTGELFFGEGSRLTVL.

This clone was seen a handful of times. The CDR3 DNA follows: TGTGCCAGCAGCTTGGGTGGGGGACCAGGGTATCAGCCCCAGCATTTT. Translation: CASSLGGGPGYQPQHF. The chain uses TRBV5-6 and TRBJ1-5; D might be TRBD1 (5 bases). The CDR3 sequence is 16 residues long. Trimming stripped 0 bases from V and 5 bases from J, with 15 bases between. Germline V gives CDR1 SGHDT, CDR2 YYEEEE.

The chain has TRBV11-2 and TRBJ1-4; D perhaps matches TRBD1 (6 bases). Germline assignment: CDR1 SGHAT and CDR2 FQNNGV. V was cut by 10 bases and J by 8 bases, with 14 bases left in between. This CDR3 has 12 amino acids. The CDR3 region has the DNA TGTGCCATCAAGTCCCAGGGGGAAAAACTGTTTTTT. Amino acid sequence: CAIKSQGEKLFF.

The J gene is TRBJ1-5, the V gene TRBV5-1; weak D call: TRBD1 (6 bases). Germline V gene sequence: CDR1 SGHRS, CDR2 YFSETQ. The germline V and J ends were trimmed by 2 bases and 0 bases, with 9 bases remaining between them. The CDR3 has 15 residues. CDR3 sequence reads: CASSLQGFSNQPQHF. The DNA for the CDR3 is TGCGCCAGCAGCTTACAGGGATTTAGCAATCAGCCCCAGCATTTT.

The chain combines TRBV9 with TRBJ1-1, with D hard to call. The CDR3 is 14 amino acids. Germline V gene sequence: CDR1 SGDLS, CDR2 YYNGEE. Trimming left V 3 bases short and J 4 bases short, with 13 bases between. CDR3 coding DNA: TGTGCCAGCAGCGCTACAAGACTCGGCACTGAAGCTTTCTTT. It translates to CASSATRLGTEAFF.

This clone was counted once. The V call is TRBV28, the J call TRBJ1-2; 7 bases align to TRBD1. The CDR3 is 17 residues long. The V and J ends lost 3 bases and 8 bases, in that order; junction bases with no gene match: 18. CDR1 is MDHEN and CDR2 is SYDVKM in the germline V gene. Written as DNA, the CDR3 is TGTGCCAGCAGTTTCGCCAGGAGTAGGACAGGTCCTAAAGGCTACACCTTC. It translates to CASSFARSRTGPKGYTF.

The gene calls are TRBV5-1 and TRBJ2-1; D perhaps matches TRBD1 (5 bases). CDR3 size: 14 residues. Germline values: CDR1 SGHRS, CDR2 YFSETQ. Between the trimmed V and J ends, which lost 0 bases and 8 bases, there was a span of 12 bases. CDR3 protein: CASSLVRDQDEQFF. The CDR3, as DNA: TGCGCCAGCAGCTTGGTCAGGGATCAGGATGAGCAGTTCTTC.

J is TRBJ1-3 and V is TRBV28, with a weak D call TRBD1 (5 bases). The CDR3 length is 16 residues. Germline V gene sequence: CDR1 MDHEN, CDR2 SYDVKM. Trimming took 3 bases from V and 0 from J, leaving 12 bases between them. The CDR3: CASSFGRGHSGNTIYF. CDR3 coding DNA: TGTGCCAGCAGTTTTGGGCGGGGCCACTCTGGAAACACCATATATTTT. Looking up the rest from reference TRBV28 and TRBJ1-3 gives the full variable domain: DVKVTQSSRYLVKRTGEKVFLECVQDMDHENMFWYRQDPGLGLRLIYFSYDVKMKEKGDIPEGYSVSREKKERFSLILESASTNQTSMYLCASSFGRGHSGNTIYFGEGSWLTVV.

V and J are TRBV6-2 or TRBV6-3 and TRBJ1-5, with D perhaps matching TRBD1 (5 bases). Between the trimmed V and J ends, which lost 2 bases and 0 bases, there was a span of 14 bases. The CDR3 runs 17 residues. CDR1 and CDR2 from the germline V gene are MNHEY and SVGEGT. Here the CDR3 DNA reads TGTGCCAGCAGTTACCCGGCTTGGGGGTCTAGCAATCAGCCCCAGCATTTT. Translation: CASSYPAWGSSNQPQHF.